Following are 32 T cell receptor beta chains from one sample sequenced in a study of T cell repertoires in cytomegalovirus infection. TCRdb itself ran the reads through MiXCR, one entry per CDR3 protein. Of 55,000 to 85,000 distinct CDR3 sequences in the sample, roughly 22% were seen once. Their antigens are not known. This specimen was CD8+ T cells from cultured PBMCs, taken from culture after CMV antigen stimulation. The receptor set was obtained from a human donor in good health (CMV status not recorded). Some clones in this sample may be carry-over from other donors' samples.

The V call is TRBV7-6, the J call TRBJ1-5, with a weak D call TRBD1 (5 bases). Trimming removed 8 bases from V and 3 bases from J, with 14 bases in between. The CDR3 has 14 amino acids. The germline V gene has CDR1 SGHVS and CDR2 FNYEAQ. The CDR3 protein is CASSLGQVNQPQHF. In DNA, the CDR3 is TGTGCCAGCTCCCTGGGGCAAGTCAATCAGCCCCAGCATTTT.

This clonotype was counted between two and nine times. The chain carries TRBV4-3 and TRBJ1-1; D remains unclear. Trimming left V 2 bases short and J 4 bases short, with 11 bases between. The CDR3 loop spans 14 amino acids. CDR1 is LGHNA and CDR2 is YSLEER in the germline V gene. CDR3 protein: CASSQSFNSTEAFF. The DNA of the CDR3 is TGCGCCAGCAGCCAAAGTTTCAATAGCACTGAAGCTTTCTTT.

This chain links TRBV7-9 with TRBJ1-1, with D maybe TRBD1 (5 bases). Trimming left V 2 bases short and J 10 bases short, with 20 bases between. This CDR3 is built from 15 residues. CDR1 is SEHNR and CDR2 is FQNEAQ in the germline V gene (reference sequence). The CDR3 bases are TGTGCCAGCAGCTTATTTGAAGGGGCCTCGAACTCAGCTTTCTTT. Amino acid sequence: CASSLFEGASNSAFF.

This chain uses TRBV5-6 with TRBJ2-1, with 8 bases fitting TRBD1. V was pared by 4 bases and J by 13 bases, with 4 bases of the junction left unmatched. Germline V CDR1 and CDR2: SGHDT, YYEEEE. The CDR3 consists of 11 residues. The CDR3 bases are TGTGCCAGCAGCCACGGGACAGGTCAGTTCTTC. Protein sequence: CASSHGTGQFF.

In this sample, this clonotype turned up a few times. V gene TRBV6-6 combines with J gene TRBJ1-1; 7 bases align to TRBD1. The V and J ends lost 6 bases and 5 bases, in that order; junction bases with no gene match: 12. CDR1 is MNHNY and CDR2 is SVGAGI in the germline V gene (reference sequence). The CDR3 is 15 amino acids. This chain's CDR3 is CASSEPGQWTTEAFF. DNA for the CDR3: TGTGCCAGCAGCGAACCGGGACAGTGGACGACTGAAGCTTTCTTT.

J is TRBJ1-5 and V is TRBV6-5, with unresolved D. Per germline, CDR1 MNHEY and CDR2 SVGAGI. The V end lost 0 bases, the J end lost 4 bases, and 4 bases lay between the germline ends. The CDR3 extends over 13 amino acids. CDR3 protein: CASSYSINQPQHF. CDR3 DNA: TGTGCCAGCAGTTACTCTATAAATCAGCCCCAGCATTTT.

This clonotype turned up a few times. V and J are TRBV27 and TRBJ2-3, with TRBD2 as a possible D gene (6 bases). There are 14 residues in the CDR3. The germline V gene encodes CDR1 MNHEY and CDR2 SMNVEV (reference sequence). The V and J ends lost 5 bases and 6 bases respectively, with 15 bases between them. The CDR3 nucleotides read TGTGCCAGCAGTCTAGCGTTTGCTAGGGATACGCAGTATTTT. Translating it yields CASSLAFARDTQYF.

This sequence joins TRBV7-2 and TRBJ2-7; TRBD2 is a possible D gene (5 bases). The CDR3 is 15 amino acids. Trimming stripped 5 bases from V and 0 bases from J, with 14 bases between. Per the germline V gene, CDR1 is SGHTA and CDR2 is FQGNSA. CDR3 nucleotides: TGTGCCAGCAGCCAAGGACTCGGGAACTCCTACGAGCAGTACTTC. As protein: CASSQGLGNSYEQYF.

J is TRBJ2-1 and V is TRBV5-1; tentative D call: TRBD2 (5 bases). The CDR3 has 14 residues. The germline gives CDR1 SGHRS, CDR2 YFSETQ. V lost 4 bases to trimming and J lost 4 bases, with 12 bases between them. The chain's CDR3 is CASSNGKMYNEQFF. For the CDR3, the DNA is TGCGCCAGCAGCAACGGGAAAATGTACAATGAGCAGTTCTTC.

This chain connects TRBV15 to TRBJ2-5; D is possibly TRBD1 (5 bases). This CDR3 comprises 13 residues. The ends were cut back, 5 bases at V and 6 bases at J, with 13 bases in the middle. In germline, CDR1 is LNHNV, CDR2 YYDKDF (reference sequence). The CDR3 here is CATSPRREKTQYF. Here the CDR3 DNA reads TGTGCCACCAGCCCCCGCAGGGAAAAGACCCAGTACTTC.

Only a few counts were recorded for this clonotype. V usage is TRBV13 and J usage is TRBJ2-7; D gene uncertain. The V gene's germline CDR1 is PRHDT and CDR2 FYEKMQ (reference sequence). The CDR3 extends over 14 amino acids. Trimming cost V 4 bases and J 2 bases, with 12 bases left between them. The CDR3 protein is CASSSPDGPYEQYF. Written as DNA, the CDR3 is TGTGCCAGCAGCTCCCCGGACGGGCCCTACGAGCAGTACTTC.

This clonotype has only one observation. The rearrangement links TRBV7-3 to TRBJ1-2; 8 bases map to TRBD1. After removal of 2 bases from V and 2 bases from J, the junction contained 13 bases not matched to a gene. The CDR3 has 18 amino acids. In germline, CDR1 is SGHTA, CDR2 FQGTGA. CDR3 nucleotides: TGTGCCAGCAGCTTATTCTCCCTTTTCAGGGGGCGCAACTATGGCTACACCTTC. It yields the protein CASSLFSLFRGRNYGYTF.

The chain carries TRBV27 and TRBJ2-1; possibly TRBD1 for D (6 bases). Germline V lookup: CDR1 MNHEY, CDR2 SMNVEV (reference sequence). The CDR3 spans 15 residues. V was clipped by 1 base and J by 9 bases, with 16 bases between them. The CDR3 loop is CASSLLGRGQGEQFF. The CDR3 nucleotides are TGTGCCAGCAGTTTATTAGGCAGGGGCCAGGGTGAGCAGTTCTTC.

CDR3 DNA: TGCAGTGCCATAAGGGGTGACAAGAGCTACGAGCAGTACTTC. Amino acids: CSAIRGDKSYEQYF. The chain couples TRBV20-1 to TRBJ2-7, with D possibly TRBD1 on 5 matching bases. Germline values: CDR1 DFQATT, CDR2 SNEGSKA (reference sequence). The V end lost 6 bases, the J end lost 3 bases, and 18 bases lay between the germline ends. This CDR3 has 14 amino acids.

This clonotype was counted only a few times. The gene calls are TRBV12-3 or TRBV12-4 and TRBJ1-1; the D gene is possibly TRBD1 (6 bases). Trimming shortened V by 6 bases and J by 12 bases, and 20 bases separated the two germline ends. The CDR3 runs to 13 residues. The CDR3 loop reads CASSPTGKVRTFF. The CDR3, as DNA: TGTGCCAGCAGCCCGACAGGAAAGGTGAGAACTTTCTTT.

This clonotype was seen only a few times. The rearrangement uses TRBV20-1 and TRBJ2-7, with 7 nucleotides matching TRBD1. The V and J ends lost 0 bases and 0 bases, in that order; junction bases with no gene match: 5. This CDR3 is 15 amino acids long. In germline, CDR1 is DFQATT, CDR2 SNEGSKA (reference sequence). Written as DNA, the CDR3 is TGCAGTGCTAGAGATGGGTCAGGGGGCTCCTACGAGCAGTACTTC. It specifies CSARDGSGGSYEQYF.

The CDR3 sequence is CASSLEIGQAYEQYF. DNA of the CDR3: TGTGCCAGCAGCTTAGAGATCGGACAAGCCTACGAGCAGTACTTC. This chain connects TRBV7-8 to TRBJ2-7; TRBD1 is a possible D gene (5 bases). This CDR3 is 15 amino acids long. The V and J ends lost 1 base and 2 bases respectively, with 12 bases between them. Per germline, CDR1 SGHVS and CDR2 FQNEAQ. The complete variable domain, with remaining parts taken from reference TRBV7-8 and TRBJ2-7, reads GAGVSQSPRYKVAKRGQDVALRCDPISGHVSLFWYQQALGQGPEFLTYFQNEAQLDKSGLPSDRFFAERPEGSVSTLKIQRTQQEDSAVYLCASSLEIGQAYEQYFGPGTRLTVT.

The V call is TRBV27, the J call TRBJ1-1; no clear D. The length of the CDR3 is 15 residues. The V end was cut by 5 bases, the J end by 0 bases, with 13 bases between. The V gene's germline CDR1 is MNHEY and CDR2 SMNVEV (reference sequence). CDR3 sequence: CASSRVRYMNTEAFF. CDR3 nucleotide sequence: TGTGCCAGCAGTCGGGTAAGGTACATGAACACTGAAGCTTTCTTT.

This clonotype was counted only a few times. This sequence joins TRBV24-1 and TRBJ2-2, with TRBD1 matching over 7 bases. CDR1 is KGHDR and CDR2 is SFDVKD in the germline V gene. The CDR3 consists of 14 residues. Trimming removed 6 bases from V and 6 bases from J; junction bases left unmatched: 6. CDR3: CATSRDRDAGELFF. The CDR3 coding sequence is TGTGCCACCAGTCGAGACAGGGACGCCGGGGAGCTGTTTTTT.

The chain has TRBV20-1 and TRBJ2-3, with D tentatively TRBD2 (6 bases). The length of the CDR3 is 13 residues. Germline values: CDR1 DFQATT, CDR2 SNEGSKA (reference sequence). V lost 5 bases and J 1 base, leaving 10 bases between the germline ends. CDR3 protein: CSARTTGTDTQYF. The CDR3 nucleotides are TGCAGTGCTCGGACTACGGGCACAGATACGCAGTATTTT.

In its sample, this clonotype was seen a few times. The chain carries TRBV6-2 or TRBV6-3 and TRBJ1-1; D not certain. The CDR3 spans 12 residues. V was trimmed by 2 bases and J by 4 bases, leaving 5 bases between them. Germline CDR1 MNHEY, CDR2 SVGEGT. The CDR3 bases are TGTGCCAGCAGTTACGCTGGCACTGAAGCTTTCTTT. As protein: CASSYAGTEAFF.

This clonotype was counted a few times. This chain links TRBV6-2 or TRBV6-3 with TRBJ1-1, with no clear D. The V end lost 2 bases, the J end lost 1 base, and 5 bases lay between the germline ends. Germline CDR1 is MNHEY and CDR2 is SVGEGT. The CDR3 totals 13 residues. The DNA for the CDR3 is TGTGCCAGCAGTTACAATGAGAACACTGAAGCTTTCTTT. Translating it yields CASSYNENTEAFF.

This clonotype was detected a few times. V gene TRBV7-6 combines with J gene TRBJ2-3; the match to TRBD2 covers 10 bases. V was clipped by 5 bases and J by 6 bases; unmatched bases: 11. Per the germline V gene, CDR1 is SGHVS and CDR2 is FNYEAQ. This CDR3 has 16 amino acids. The DNA of the CDR3 is TGTGCCAGCAGCAAACCTCCTAGCGGGGGTTGGGATACGCAGTATTTT. This gives the protein CASSKPPSGGWDTQYF.

The chain uses TRBV12-3 or TRBV12-4 and TRBJ2-1; no firm D call. With 8 bases removed from V and 4 bases from J, the gap between germline ends came to 12 bases. This CDR3 region has 13 residues. CDR3 loop: CASLEFGYNEQFF. In DNA form, the CDR3 reads TGTGCCAGCTTAGAATTTGGGTACAATGAGCAGTTCTTC.

Only a few counts were recorded for this clonotype. The chain links TRBV6-1 to TRBJ2-3; no reliable D call. V was shortened by 6 bases and J by 0 bases, with 13 bases between the two germline ends. The CDR3 is 15 residues long. Germline CDR1 is MNHNS and CDR2 is SASEGT. The CDR3 coding sequence is TGTGCCAGCAGAGCATACCTTTCTAGCACAGATACGCAGTATTTT. It yields the protein CASRAYLSSTDTQYF.

The CDR3 here is CASSPGTGLNQPQHF. The CDR3 region has the DNA TGTGCCAGCAGCCCCGGGACAGGGCTCAATCAGCCCCAGCATTTT. The rearrangement links TRBV5-6 to TRBJ1-5; 9 bases map to TRBD1. V shed 4 bases, J shed 3 bases, and the junction held 5 bases outside the gene matches. The length of the CDR3 is 15 residues. CDR1 and CDR2 from the germline V gene are SGHDT and YYEEEE. The full variable domain, rest sourced from reference TRBV5-6 and TRBJ1-5, is DAGVTQSPTHLIKTRGQQVTLRCSPKSGHDTVSWYQQALGQGPQFIFQYYEEEERQRGNFPDRFSGHQFPNYSSELNVNALLLGDSALYLCASSPGTGLNQPQHFGDGTRLSIL.

There are a few counts of this clonotype. This chain joins TRBV7-2 and TRBJ1-5, with 10 bases lining up with TRBD1. This CDR3 comprises 16 residues. Germline V gives CDR1 SGHTA, CDR2 FQGNSA. V was pared by 5 bases and J by 4 bases, with 8 bases of the junction left unmatched. In nucleotides, the CDR3 is TGTGCCAGCAGCACACTCCGGGACAGGGGAAATCAGCCCCAGCATTTT. It codes for CASSTLRDRGNQPQHF. The variable domain in full, with the rest retrieved from reference TRBV7-2 and TRBJ1-5, is GAGVSQSPSNKVTEKGKDVELRCDPISGHTALYWYRQSLGQGLEFLIYFQGNSAPDKSGLPSDRFSAERTGGSVSTLTIQRTQQEDSAVYLCASSTLRDRGNQPQHFGDGTRLSIL.

This clonotype was picked up a small number of times. V is TRBV5-8 and J is TRBJ2-2, with 7 bases lining up with TRBD1. V gave up 2 bases and J gave up 4 bases; unmatched junction bases: 5. The germline gives CDR1 SGHTS, CDR2 YDEGEE. This CDR3 region has 15 residues. Here the CDR3 reads CASSFDRETTGELFF. For the CDR3, the DNA is TGTGCCAGCAGCTTCGACAGGGAGACCACCGGGGAGCTGTTTTTT.

J is TRBJ2-1 and V is TRBV19, with 9 positions matching TRBD1. The germline V gene has CDR1 LNHDA and CDR2 SQIVND (reference sequence). V was clipped by 6 bases and J by 4 bases; unmatched bases: 7. CDR3 length: 15 amino acids. The CDR3 DNA is TGTGCCAGTAGAAGGCGGGACAGGGTATACAATGAGCAGTTCTTC. Its protein is CASRRRDRVYNEQFF.

The V call is TRBV5-5, the J call TRBJ1-6, with 11 bases fitting TRBD1. With V trimmed by 4 bases and J by 1 base, 4 bases remained unmatched. CDR3 length: 17 residues. Germline-derived CDR1 and CDR2 are SGHKS and YYEKEE (reference sequence). The CDR3 DNA reads as TGTGCCAGCAGCGCGGACAGGGGGCAGTCCTATAATTCACCCCTCCACTTT. Translation gives CASSADRGQSYNSPLHF. The variable domain in full, completed from reference TRBV5-5 and TRBJ1-6, reads DAGVTQSPTHLIKTRGQQVTLRCSPISGHKSVSWYQQVLGQGPQFIFQYYEKEERGRGNFPDRFSARQFPNYSSELNVNALLLGDSALYLCASSADRGQSYNSPLHFGNGTRLTVT.

CDR3 nucleotide sequence: TGTGCCAGCAGGAAGACGGTTAGCACAGATACGCAGTATTTT. It translates to CASRKTVSTDTQYF. The chain joins TRBV14 to TRBJ2-3; D gene uncertain. This CDR3 is built from 14 residues. The ends were cut back, 6 bases at V and 0 bases at J, with 10 bases in the middle. The V gene's germline CDR1 is SGHDN and CDR2 FVKESK.

The V call is TRBV7-9, the J call TRBJ1-4, with a weak D call TRBD1 (5 bases). Trimming pared 5 bases from V and 5 bases from J, leaving 15 bases between. Germline CDR1 and CDR2: SEHNR and FQNEAQ (reference sequence). The CDR3 extends over 15 amino acids. CDR3 residues: CASSVGTGPNEKLFF. The CDR3 DNA is TGTGCCAGCAGCGTAGGGACCGGACCGAATGAAAAACTGTTTTTT.